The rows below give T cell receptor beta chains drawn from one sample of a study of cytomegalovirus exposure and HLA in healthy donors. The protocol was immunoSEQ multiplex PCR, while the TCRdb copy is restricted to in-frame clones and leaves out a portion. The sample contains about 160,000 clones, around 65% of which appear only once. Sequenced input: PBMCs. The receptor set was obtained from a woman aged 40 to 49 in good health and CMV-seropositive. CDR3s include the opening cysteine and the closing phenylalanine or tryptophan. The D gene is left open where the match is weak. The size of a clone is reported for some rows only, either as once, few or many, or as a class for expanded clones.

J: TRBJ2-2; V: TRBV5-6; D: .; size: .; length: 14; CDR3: CASSFRGSYGELFF; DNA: TGTGCCAGCAGCTTCAGGGGCTCTTACGGGGAGCTGTTTTTT
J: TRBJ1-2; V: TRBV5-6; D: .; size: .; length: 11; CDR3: CASRLRYGYTF; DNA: TGTGCCAGCAGGCTCAGGTATGGCTACACCTTC
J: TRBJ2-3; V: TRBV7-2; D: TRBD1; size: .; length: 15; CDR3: CASSSRGQVTDTQYF; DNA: TGTGCCAGCAGCTCCCGAGGACAGGTCACAGATACGCAGTATTTT
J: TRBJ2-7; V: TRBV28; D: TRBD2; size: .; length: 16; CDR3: CASSLAGTSGQYEQYF; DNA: TGTGCCAGCAGTCTTGCCGGGACTAGCGGGCAATACGAGCAGTACTTC
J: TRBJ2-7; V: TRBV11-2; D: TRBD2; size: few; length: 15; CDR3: CASSLGLAEIYEQYF; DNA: TGTGCCAGCAGCTTAGGGCTAGCGGAGATCTACGAGCAGTACTTC
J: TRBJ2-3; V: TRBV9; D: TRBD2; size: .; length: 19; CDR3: CASSVRPGLAGSSTDTQYF; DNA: TGTGCCAGCAGCGTTAGACCGGGACTAGCGGGCTCTAGCACAGATACGCAGTATTTT
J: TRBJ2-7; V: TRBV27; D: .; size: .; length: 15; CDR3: CASSLEAVSSYEQYF; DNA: TGTGCCAGCAGTTTAGAGGCAGTTTCCTCCTACGAGCAGTACTTC
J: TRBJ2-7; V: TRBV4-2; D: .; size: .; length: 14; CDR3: CASSRDSPRHEQYF; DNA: TGTGCCAGCAGCCGGGACTCCCCCCGGCACGAGCAGTACTTC
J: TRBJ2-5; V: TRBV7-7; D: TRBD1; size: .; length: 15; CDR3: CASSLLQGVQETQYF; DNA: TGTGCTAGCAGCTTACTACAGGGGGTCCAAGAGACCCAGTACTTC
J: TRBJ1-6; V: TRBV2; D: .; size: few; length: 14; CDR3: CASSETASNSPLHF; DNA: TGTGCCAGCAGTGAGACAGCGTCCAATTCACCCCTCCACTTT
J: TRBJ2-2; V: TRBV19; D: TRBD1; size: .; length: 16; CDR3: CASSILDRGNTGELFF; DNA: TGTGCCAGTAGTATCCTAGACAGGGGGAACACCGGGGAGCTGTTTTTT
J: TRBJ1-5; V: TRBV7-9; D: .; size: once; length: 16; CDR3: CASSPGGHRNNQPQHF; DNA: TGTGCCAGCAGCCCCGGGGGGCACCGGAACAATCAGCCCCAGCATTTT
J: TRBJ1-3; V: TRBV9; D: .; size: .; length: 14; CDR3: CASSVGGQGNTIYF; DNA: TGTGCCAGCAGCGTAGGAGGGCAAGGAAACACCATATATTTT
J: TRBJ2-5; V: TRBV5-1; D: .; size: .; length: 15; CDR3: CASSSGWTEQETQYF; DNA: TGCGCCAGCAGCTCGGGATGGACAGAACAAGAGACCCAGTACTTC
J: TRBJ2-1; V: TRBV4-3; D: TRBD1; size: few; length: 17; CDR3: CASSQDNRDRGYNEQFF; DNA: TGCGCCAGCAGCCAAGATAATCGAGACAGGGGTTACAATGAGCAGTTCTTC
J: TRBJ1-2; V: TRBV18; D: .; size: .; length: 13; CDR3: CASSLTGEDGYTF; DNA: TGTGCCAGCTCACTCACCGGGGAGGATGGCTACACCTTC
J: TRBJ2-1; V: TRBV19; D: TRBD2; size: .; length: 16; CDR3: CASRGEVSGGADEQFF; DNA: TGTGCCAGTAGGGGGGAGGTTAGCGGGGGGGCGGATGAGCAGTTCTTC
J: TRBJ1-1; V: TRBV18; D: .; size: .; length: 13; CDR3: CASSPATSGIAFF; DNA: TGTGCCAGCTCACCCGCGACGTCCGGGATCGCTTTCTTT
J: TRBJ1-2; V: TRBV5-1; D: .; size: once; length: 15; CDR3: CASSRLTDSSYGYPF; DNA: TGCGCCAGCAGCCGCCTGACGGACTCAAGCTATGGCTACCCCTTC
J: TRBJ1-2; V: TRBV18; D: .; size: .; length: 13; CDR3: CASSPGRERGYTF; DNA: TGTGCCAGCTCACCAGGCAGGGAACGTGGCTACACCTTC
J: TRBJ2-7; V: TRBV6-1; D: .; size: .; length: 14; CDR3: CASSEYRDSYEQYF; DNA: TGTGCCAGCAGTGAATACAGGGACTCCTACGAGCAGTACTTC
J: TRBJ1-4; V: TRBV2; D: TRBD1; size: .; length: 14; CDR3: CASRTGATNEKLFF; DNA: TGTGCCAGCAGAACAGGGGCAACTAATGAAAAACTGTTTTTT
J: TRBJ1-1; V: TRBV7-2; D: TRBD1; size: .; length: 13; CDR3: CASSSQGGSEAFF; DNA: TGTGCCAGCAGCTCACAGGGGGGATCTGAAGCTTTCTTT
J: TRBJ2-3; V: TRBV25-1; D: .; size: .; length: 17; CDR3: CASSANERTLSTDTQYF; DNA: TGTGCCAGCAGTGCAAACGAGCGGACCCTAAGCACAGATACGCAGTATTTT
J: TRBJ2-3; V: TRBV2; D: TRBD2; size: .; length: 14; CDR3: CASSVERGRDTQYF; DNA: TGTGCCAGCAGTGTGGAGCGGGGGAGAGATACGCAGTATTTT
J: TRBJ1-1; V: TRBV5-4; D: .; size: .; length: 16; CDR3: CASSFPGGLRDTEAFF; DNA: TGTGCCAGCAGCTTTCCCGGGGGGCTAAGGGACACTGAAGCTTTCTTT
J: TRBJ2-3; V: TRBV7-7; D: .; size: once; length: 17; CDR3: CASSLGRLRASTDTQYF; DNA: TGTGCTAGCAGCTTAGGGCGTTTGCGGGCTAGCACAGATACGCAGTATTTT
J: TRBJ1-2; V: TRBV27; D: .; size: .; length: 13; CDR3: CASSQGRGYGYTF; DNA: TGTGCCAGCAGTCAGGGGCGAGGGTATGGCTACACCTTC
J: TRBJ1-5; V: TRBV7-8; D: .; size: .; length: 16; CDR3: CASSLGQGMSNQPQNF; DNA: TGTGCCAGCAGCTTGGGCCAGGGTATGAGCAATCAGCCCCAGAATTTT
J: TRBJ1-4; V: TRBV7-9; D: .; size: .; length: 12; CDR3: CSSSWANEKLFF; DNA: TGTTCCAGCAGCTGGGCCAATGAAAAACTGTTTTTT
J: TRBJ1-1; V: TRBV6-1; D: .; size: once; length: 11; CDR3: CRSRDNGEAFF; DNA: TGTAGAAGCCGGGACAATGGAGAAGCTTTCTTT
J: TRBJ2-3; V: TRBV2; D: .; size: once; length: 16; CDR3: CASREASPGGTDTQYF; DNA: TGTGCCAGCAGGGAGGCTTCACCGGGAGGCACAGATACGCAGTATTTT
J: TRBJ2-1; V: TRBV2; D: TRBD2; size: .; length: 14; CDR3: CATTSGSSYNEQFF; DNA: TGTGCCACTACTAGCGGAAGCTCCTACAATGAGCAGTTCTTC
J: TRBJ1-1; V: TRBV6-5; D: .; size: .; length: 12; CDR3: CASNRGNTEAFF; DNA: TGTGCCAGCAACCGGGGGAACACTGAAGCTTTCTTT
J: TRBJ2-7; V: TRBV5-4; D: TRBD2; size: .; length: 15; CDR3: CASSEGTSGSREQYF; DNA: TGTGCCAGCAGCGAAGGGACTAGCGGGAGTCGCGAGCAGTACTTC
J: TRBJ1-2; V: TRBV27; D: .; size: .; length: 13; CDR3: CASSLVGGHGYTF; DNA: TGTGCCAGCAGTCTTGTCGGGGGACATGGCTACACCTTC
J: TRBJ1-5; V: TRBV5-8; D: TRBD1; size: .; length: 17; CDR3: CASSLGLQGVGNQPQHF; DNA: TGTGCCAGCAGCTTAGGACTACAGGGGGTAGGAAATCAGCCCCAGCATTTT
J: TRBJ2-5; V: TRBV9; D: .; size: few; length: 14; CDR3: CASSTYRELETQYF; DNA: TGTGCCAGCAGCACCTACAGGGAATTGGAGACCCAGTACTTC
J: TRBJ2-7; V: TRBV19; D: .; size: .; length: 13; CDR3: CASSRAAGVEQYF; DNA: TGTGCCAGTAGTCGAGCGGCTGGGGTCGAGCAGTACTTC
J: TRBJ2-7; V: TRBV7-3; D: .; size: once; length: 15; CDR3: CASSLFGGISYEQYF; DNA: TGTGCCAGCAGCTTATTTGGCGGGATCTCCTACGAGCAGTACTTC
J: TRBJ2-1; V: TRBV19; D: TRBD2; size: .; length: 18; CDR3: CASSRRALSGTDYNEQFF; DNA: TGTGCCAGTAGTAGAAGGGCCCTTAGCGGGACCGACTACAATGAGCAGTTCTTC
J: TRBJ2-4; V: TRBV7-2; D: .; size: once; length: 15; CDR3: CASPHKEGSKNIQYF; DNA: TGTGCCAGCCCACACAAGGAGGGGTCCAAAAACATTCAGTACTTC
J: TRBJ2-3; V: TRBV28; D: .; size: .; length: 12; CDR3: CASSPSDDTQYF; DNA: TGTGCCAGCAGCCCTAGCGACGATACGCAGTATTTT
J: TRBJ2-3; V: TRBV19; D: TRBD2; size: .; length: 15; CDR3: CASKETSGRTDTQYF; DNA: TGTGCCAGTAAAGAAACTAGCGGGAGAACAGATACGCAGTATTTT
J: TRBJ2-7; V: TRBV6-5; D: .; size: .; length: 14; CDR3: CASSSRERLTEQYF; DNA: TGTGCCAGCAGCAGCCGGGAACGTCTTACCGAGCAGTACTTC
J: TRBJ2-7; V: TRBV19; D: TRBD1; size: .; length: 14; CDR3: CASSPGTGDYEQYF; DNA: TGTGCCAGTAGTCCGGGGACAGGGGACTACGAGCAGTACTTC
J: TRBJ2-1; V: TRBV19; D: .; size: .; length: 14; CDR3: CASSLRERNNEQFF; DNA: TGTGCCAGTAGTCTACGGGAACGGAACAATGAGCAGTTCTTC
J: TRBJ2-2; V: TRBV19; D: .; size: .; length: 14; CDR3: CASAPKGGTGELFF; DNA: TGTGCCAGCGCCCCAAAGGGAGGAACCGGGGAGCTGTTTTTT
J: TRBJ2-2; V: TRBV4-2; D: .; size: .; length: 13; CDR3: CASSQLNTGELFF; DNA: TGTGCCAGCAGCCAACTCAACACCGGGGAGCTGTTTTTT
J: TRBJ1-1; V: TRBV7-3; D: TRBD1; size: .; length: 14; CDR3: CASSLTGVGTEAFF; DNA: TGTGCCAGCAGCTTGACAGGGGTAGGGACTGAAGCTTTCTTT
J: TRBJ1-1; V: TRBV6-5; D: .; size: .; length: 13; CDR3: CASIGGRVTEAFF; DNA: TGTGCCAGCATCGGCGGCAGGGTCACTGAAGCTTTCTTT
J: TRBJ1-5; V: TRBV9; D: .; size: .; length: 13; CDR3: CASSYRGDQPQHF; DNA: TGTGCCAGCAGCTATCGGGGAGATCAGCCCCAGCATTTT
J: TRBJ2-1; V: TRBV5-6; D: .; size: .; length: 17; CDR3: CASSLEIIGGSYNEQFF; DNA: TGTGCCAGCAGCTTGGAAATCATCGGGGGTTCCTACAATGAGCAGTTCTTC
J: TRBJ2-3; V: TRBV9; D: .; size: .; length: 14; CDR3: CASSGVRGTDTQYF; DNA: TGTGCCAGCAGCGGTGTCAGGGGCACAGATACGCAGTATTTT